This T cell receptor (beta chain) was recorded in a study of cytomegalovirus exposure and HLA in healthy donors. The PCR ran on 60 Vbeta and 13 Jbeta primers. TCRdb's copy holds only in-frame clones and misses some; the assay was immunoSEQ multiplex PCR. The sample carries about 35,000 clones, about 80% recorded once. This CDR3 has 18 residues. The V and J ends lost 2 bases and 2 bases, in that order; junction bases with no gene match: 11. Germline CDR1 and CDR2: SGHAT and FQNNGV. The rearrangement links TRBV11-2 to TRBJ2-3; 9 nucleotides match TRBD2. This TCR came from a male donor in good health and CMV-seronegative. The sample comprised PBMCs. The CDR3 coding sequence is TGTGCCAGCAGCTTATCCCCACCGGGACTAGCCTACACAGATACGCAGTATTTT. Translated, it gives CASSLSPPGLAYTDTQYF.